These 24 T cell receptor beta chains came from one sample sequenced in a study of T cell responses to AZD1222 COVID-19 vaccine. Clones were sequenced by immunoSEQ multiplex PCR, and TCRdb holds only the in-frame ones, with some missing. The data hold roughly 150,000 clones, with about 91% observed a single time. The sequenced sample was peripheral blood, obtained on day 0 of AZD1222 vaccination. These receptors all stem from an adult in good health.

V gene TRBV4-2 combines with J gene TRBJ1-3; no clear D. Trimming removed 0 bases from V and 2 bases from J, with 8 bases in between. The CDR3 consists of 15 residues. Germline CDR1 reads LGHNA; CDR2 reads YNFKEQ. The CDR3 protein is CASSQDALTGNTIYF. In DNA form, the CDR3 reads TGTGCCAGCAGCCAAGATGCCCTTACTGGAAACACCATATATTTT.

This rearrangement joins TRBV10-1 to TRBJ2-3; D remains ambiguous. Germline V lookup: CDR1 WNHNN, CDR2 SYGVQD (reference sequence). This CDR3 contains 13 residues. Trimming stripped 6 bases from V and 6 bases from J, with 13 bases between. CDR3: CASRDSQSDTQYF. As DNA, the CDR3 is TGCGCCAGCAGAGACTCGCAATCGGATACGCAGTATTTT.

The chain recombines TRBV3-1 (or the pseudogene TRBV3-2) with TRBJ2-7; maybe TRBD2 (5 bases). Germline V gene lookup returns CDR1 LGHDT and CDR2 YNNKEL (reference sequence). CDR3 length equals 15 residues. The V and J ends lost 4 bases and 5 bases respectively, with 18 bases between them. Here the CDR3 DNA reads TGTGCCAGCAGCCTCGCGTCTAGCAGGTTCGACGAGCAGTACTTC. This gives the protein CASSLASSRFDEQYF.

The gene calls are TRBV5-1 and TRBJ1-2; no clear D gene. Trimming pared 0 bases from V and 2 bases from J, leaving 8 bases between. Germline V gene data show CDR1 as SGHRS and CDR2 as YFSETQ. This CDR3 region has 14 residues. CDR3 nucleotide sequence: TGCGCCAGCAGCTTGGACCCAGAGAACTATGGCTACACCTTC. Translation: CASSLDPENYGYTF.

The V gene is TRBV4-3, the J gene TRBJ2-7; 9 bases align to TRBD2. The CDR3 has 13 amino acids. CDR1 LGHNA and CDR2 YSLEER come from the germline V gene. Trimming at V came to 8 bases and at J to 5 bases, leaving 7 bases not matched to a gene. CDR3 nucleotides: TGCGCCAGCGCCCCACTAGCGGGCCACGAGCAGTACTTC. Translating it yields CASAPLAGHEQYF.

In this sample, this clone turned up a few times. The chain combines TRBV6-5 with TRBJ2-7; the match to TRBD1 covers 8 bases. From germline, CDR1 is MNHEY and CDR2 SVGAGI. This CDR3 comprises 13 residues. The V segment lost 8 bases and the J segment 3 bases; nucleotides outside the gene matches: 6. Here the CDR3 reads CASGRQGNYEQYF. The CDR3 bases are TGTGCCAGCGGGCGACAGGGGAACTACGAGCAGTACTTC.

The V call is TRBV13, the J call TRBJ2-1; D is unclear. V lost 1 base, J lost 6 bases, and 10 bases lay in between. CDR3 length equals 14 residues. Looked up from germline, CDR1 is PRHDT and CDR2 is FYEKMQ (reference sequence). The CDR3 spells CASSLVRRPNEQFF. The DNA of the CDR3 is TGTGCCAGCAGCTTAGTGCGTCGGCCCAATGAGCAGTTCTTC.

The chain is built from TRBV6-5 and TRBJ1-2; D is perhaps TRBD1 (6 bases). The CDR3 contains 12 residues. Per the germline V gene, CDR1 is MNHEY and CDR2 is SVGAGI. V was clipped by 6 bases and J by 9 bases, with 14 bases between them. The CDR3 sequence is CASRGGIERYTF. The CDR3 region has the DNA TGTGCCAGCAGAGGGGGAATCGAGCGCTACACCTTC.

The genes are TRBV27 and TRBJ2-3; D gene unclear. The CDR3 extends over 13 amino acids. Trimming left V 1 base short and J 4 bases short, with 6 bases between. Germline assignment: CDR1 MNHEY and CDR2 SMNVEV (reference sequence). The CDR3 region is CASSLWPPDTQYF. The CDR3 DNA follows: TGTGCCAGCAGTTTATGGCCACCAGATACGCAGTATTTT.

The V gene is TRBV21-1, the J gene TRBJ2-1; the table names TRBD1, a call not compared with the DNA. TRBV21-1 is reported as a pseudogene. The CDR3 is 15 residues long. The DNA of the CDR3 is TGTGCCAGCAGCAAAGTTTGGGCCAACAAGAATGAGCAGTTCTTC. It yields the protein CASSKVWANKNEQFF.

The genes are TRBV14 and TRBJ1-1; 8 bases match TRBD1. The CDR3 covers 15 residues. V lost 2 bases to trimming and J lost 0 bases; unmatched junction nucleotides: 2. Germline CDR1 reads SGHDN; CDR2 reads FVKESK. This chain's CDR3 is CASSQRTGLNTEAFF. DNA of the CDR3: TGTGCCAGCAGCCAACGGACAGGGTTGAACACTGAAGCTTTCTTT.

The V call is TRBV27, the J call TRBJ1-5; 9 bases are shared with TRBD1. Germline CDR1 is MNHEY and CDR2 is SMNVEV (reference sequence). The J segment lost 7 bases and the V segment lost 5 bases, leaving 12 bases of the junction unmatched. The CDR3 contains 16 residues. Here the CDR3 DNA reads TGTGCCAGCAGTCTCAAACCGGGACAGGGTGCCCAGCCCCAGCATTTT. Protein: CASSLKPGQGAQPQHF.

The J gene is TRBJ2-2, the V gene TRBV7-2, with D unclear. CDR3 length: 14 amino acids. The germline V gene encodes CDR1 SGHTA and CDR2 FQGNSA. V shed 1 base and J shed 3 bases, with 6 bases lying between them. The CDR3 DNA is TGTGCCAGCAGCTTAGAAAGAGACACCGGGGAGCTGTTTTTT. Translating it yields CASSLERDTGELFF.

The chain carries TRBV2 and TRBJ2-7; D is unclear. Looked up from germline, CDR1 is SNHLY and CDR2 is FYNNEI. The CDR3 has 13 amino acids. Between the trimmed V and J ends, which lost 6 bases and 6 bases, there was a span of 15 bases. This chain's CDR3 is CASRPDRAREQYF. The CDR3, as DNA: TGTGCCAGCAGACCGGACCGGGCTCGCGAGCAGTACTTC.

V and J are TRBV7-2 and TRBJ2-1; 7 nucleotides agree with TRBD1. Germline CDR1 SGHTA, CDR2 FQGNSA. This CDR3 has 16 amino acids. With 2 bases clipped from V and 7 bases from J, the junction kept 11 bases outside the gene matches. The CDR3 DNA follows: TGTGCCAGCAGCTTAAGAGGGGTTATACAGGGGAATGAGCAGTTCTTC. Translation gives CASSLRGVIQGNEQFF.

The chain links TRBV3-1 (or the pseudogene TRBV3-2) to TRBJ1-6; 7 bases line up with TRBD1. This CDR3 comprises 14 residues. Germline CDR1 and CDR2: LGHDT and YNNKEL (reference sequence). The ends lost 4 bases at V and 8 bases at J; junction bases unmatched: 5. The CDR3: CASSPRDSHSPLHF. The CDR3 region has the DNA TGTGCCAGCAGCCCACGGGACAGTCATTCACCCCTCCACTTT.

CDR3 sequence (DNA): TGCAGCGTTGTCTACAGGGAGGCCAACTATGGCTACACCTTC. Its translation is CSVVYREANYGYTF. This rearrangement joins TRBV29-1 to TRBJ1-2; D may be TRBD1 (6 bases). This CDR3 spans 14 amino acids. Trimming cost V 4 bases and J 2 bases, with 14 bases left between them. CDR1 and CDR2 (germline): SQVTM, ANQGSEA.

This chain uses TRBV5-6 with TRBJ2-1, with D maybe TRBD1 (6 bases). Trimming stripped 1 base from V and 8 bases from J, with 16 bases between. The CDR3 length is 15 residues. The germline gives CDR1 SGHDT, CDR2 YYEEEE. The chain's CDR3 is CASSLRTVRMDEQFF. As DNA, the CDR3 is TGTGCCAGCAGCTTGAGGACAGTCAGAATGGATGAGCAGTTCTTC.

The J gene is TRBJ1-1, the V gene TRBV19; D is unclear. The CDR3 contains 14 residues. Germline lookup yields CDR1 LNHDA and CDR2 SQIVND (reference sequence). The germline V and J ends were trimmed by 2 bases and 4 bases, with 11 bases remaining between them. CDR3 in DNA: TGTGCCAGTAGTATAAGCAAAGCCAGCACTGAAGCTTTCTTT. Translation: CASSISKASTEAFF.

J is TRBJ1-5 and V is TRBV19; D possibly corresponds to TRBD1 (5 bases). The V end was cut by 3 bases, the J end by 0 bases, with 15 bases between. The CDR3 sequence is 17 residues long. From germline, CDR1 is LNHDA and CDR2 SQIVND (reference sequence). CDR3 loop: CASSIGYDSNSNQPQHF. CDR3 in DNA: TGTGCCAGTAGTATTGGTTACGACAGCAATAGCAATCAGCCCCAGCATTTT.

The CDR3 reads CASSTDQLTARIREKLFF. The CDR3 DNA follows: TGTGCCAGTAGTACCGACCAACTTACCGCCAGAATTAGGGAAAAACTGTTTTTT. The chain combines TRBV19 with TRBJ1-4; D call uncertain. V shed 4 bases and J shed 8 bases, with 26 bases lying between them. There are 18 residues in the CDR3. Germline V gives CDR1 LNHDA, CDR2 SQIVND (reference sequence).

The chain carries TRBV7-2 and TRBJ2-4; 7 bases agree with TRBD2. Germline CDR1 reads SGHTA; CDR2 reads FQGNSA. CDR3 length: 16 residues. Trimming removed 6 bases from V and 0 bases from J; junction bases left unmatched: 8. CDR3 DNA: TGTGCCAGCAGTTCTAGCGGATCTCTAGCCAAAAACATTCAGTACTTC. Amino acid sequence: CASSSSGSLAKNIQYF.

The genes are TRBV10-3 and TRBJ1-1; D uncertain. The germline V gene encodes CDR1 ENHRY and CDR2 SYGVKD. V was trimmed by 5 bases and J by 1 base, leaving 8 bases between them. CDR3 length: 13 amino acids. CDR3 sequence reads: CAISKDGNTEAFF. The CDR3 DNA reads as TGTGCCATCAGTAAGGACGGGAACACTGAAGCTTTCTTT.

The chain joins TRBV5-4 to TRBJ2-1; unclear D gene. The length of the CDR3 is 16 residues. V was trimmed by 0 bases and J by 0 bases, leaving 10 bases between them. Germline-derived CDR1 and CDR2 are SGHNT and YYREEE (reference sequence). CDR3 nucleotide sequence: TGTGCCAGCAGCTTGGGCACAGCGAGCTCCTACAATGAGCAGTTCTTC. It specifies CASSLGTASSYNEQFF.